A selection of T cell receptor beta chains follows, all from one sample in a study of cytomegalovirus exposure and HLA in healthy donors. Repertoires were generated with immunoSEQ multiplex PCR, while TCRdb's copy carries only in-frame clones and drops some. This sample has fewer than 150,000 clones, with approximately 78% found just once. Specimen: PBMCs. The origin of the receptors is a woman in her thirties or forties in good health and CMV-seropositive. Both conserved end residues are part of each CDR3. Fields, in order: J gene, D gene, clone size, V gene, CDR3 DNA, CDR3 protein. D genes are given only for firm matches. Only some rows state a clone size, as once, few, many or a class for expanded clones.

j_call: TRBJ2-7; d_call: TRBD2; clone_size: once; v_call: TRBV4-1; cdr3_nt: TGCGCCACCTCGGGGTCTAGCGGCAACGAGCAGTACTTC; cdr3_aa: CATSGSSGNEQYF
j_call: TRBJ2-1; d_call: TRBD2; clone_size: .; v_call: TRBV4-1; cdr3_nt: TGCGCCAGCAGTCGGGCCCTTGGGCGGGAGGGCCCCTCCTACAATGAGCAGTTCTTC; cdr3_aa: CASSRALGREGPSYNEQFF
j_call: TRBJ2-7; d_call: TRBD2; clone_size: once; v_call: TRBV4-1; cdr3_nt: TGCGCCAGCAGCCAACTCGGACTAGCGACTTACGAGCAGTACTTC; cdr3_aa: CASSQLGLATYEQYF
j_call: TRBJ1-4; d_call: TRBD1; clone_size: few; v_call: TRBV5-6; cdr3_nt: TGTGCCAGCAGCTTGGAGCCGACAGGGCTTCAGGAAAAACTGTTTTTT; cdr3_aa: CASSLEPTGLQEKLFF
j_call: TRBJ2-3; d_call: .; clone_size: .; v_call: TRBV5-1; cdr3_nt: TGCGCCAGCAGCCCAGGGACTAGCACAGATACGCAGTATTTT; cdr3_aa: CASSPGTSTDTQYF
j_call: TRBJ1-3; d_call: TRBD1; clone_size: .; v_call: TRBV23-1; cdr3_nt: TGCGCCAGCAGTCAAACCACCTATGGGACAGGGTCTTACTCTGGAAACACCATATATTTT; cdr3_aa: CASSQTTYGTGSYSGNTIYF
j_call: TRBJ2-1; d_call: .; clone_size: few; v_call: TRBV9; cdr3_nt: TGTGCCAGCAGCGTAGATTGGGCAGGAGGTGGCAATGAGCAGTTCTTC; cdr3_aa: CASSVDWAGGGNEQFF
j_call: TRBJ2-3; d_call: TRBD2; clone_size: .; v_call: TRBV5-1; cdr3_nt: TGCGCCAGCAGCTTGACCCCAGGGAGGGGCACAGATACGCAGTATTTT; cdr3_aa: CASSLTPGRGTDTQYF
j_call: TRBJ1-2; d_call: .; clone_size: .; v_call: TRBV29-1; cdr3_nt: TGCAGCGTCGCGCGGGCAGGCGATTATGGCTACACCTTC; cdr3_aa: CSVARAGDYGYTF
j_call: TRBJ1-2; d_call: TRBD1; clone_size: .; v_call: TRBV2; cdr3_nt: TGTGCCAGCAGTGCTGACAGGGACTATGGCTACACCTTC; cdr3_aa: CASSADRDYGYTF
j_call: TRBJ2-3; d_call: TRBD2; clone_size: few; v_call: TRBV11-2; cdr3_nt: TGTGCCAGCAGCTGGGCGGGAGGGGAAGATACGCAGTATTTT; cdr3_aa: CASSWAGGEDTQYF
j_call: TRBJ1-2; d_call: TRBD1; clone_size: .; v_call: TRBV9; cdr3_nt: TGTGCCAGCAGCGTAGGTCTCGGGCAGGGGGGTGGCTACACCTTC; cdr3_aa: CASSVGLGQGGGYTF
j_call: TRBJ2-7; d_call: .; clone_size: .; v_call: TRBV18; cdr3_nt: TGTGCCAGCTCACTCTATAAGACTGCGGACTACGAGCAGTACTTC; cdr3_aa: CASSLYKTADYEQYF
j_call: TRBJ2-7; d_call: TRBD2; clone_size: .; v_call: TRBV28; cdr3_nt: TGTGCCAGCAGTTTATGGGGGACTAGCGGTTCCTACGAGCAGTACTTC; cdr3_aa: CASSLWGTSGSYEQYF
j_call: TRBJ2-1; d_call: .; clone_size: .; v_call: TRBV10-3; cdr3_nt: TGTGCCATCAGTGGGGCGTCTCCGAGCTCCTACAATGAGCAGTTCTTC; cdr3_aa: CAISGASPSSYNEQFF
j_call: TRBJ1-4; d_call: TRBD1; clone_size: .; v_call: TRBV7-2; cdr3_nt: TGTGCCAGCAGCTTAGGGGGGTCAGGGGGTGAAAAACTGTTTTTT; cdr3_aa: CASSLGGSGGEKLFF
j_call: TRBJ1-4; d_call: .; clone_size: .; v_call: TRBV2; cdr3_nt: TGTGCCAGCAGTGAGCAGGGTTATGAAAAACTGTTTTTT; cdr3_aa: CASSEQGYEKLFF
j_call: TRBJ1-4; d_call: .; clone_size: .; v_call: TRBV28; cdr3_nt: TGTGCCAGACCGGGGGGCACTAATGAAAAACTGTTTTTT; cdr3_aa: CARPGGTNEKLFF
j_call: TRBJ1-2; d_call: TRBD1; clone_size: .; v_call: TRBV15; cdr3_nt: TGTGCCACCAGCAGTCAGGGGGATGGCTACACCTTC; cdr3_aa: CATSSQGDGYTF
j_call: TRBJ2-2; d_call: TRBD2; clone_size: few; v_call: TRBV5-1; cdr3_nt: TGCGCCAGCAGCTTGGAAGGCCTAGCGGAGCCAGGCGGCACCGGGGAGCTGTTTTTT; cdr3_aa: CASSLEGLAEPGGTGELFF
j_call: TRBJ1-1; d_call: .; clone_size: few; v_call: TRBV5-1; cdr3_nt: TGCGCCAGTAGCCGCCTTACAGGGCCCACTGAAGCTTTCTTT; cdr3_aa: CASSRLTGPTEAFF
j_call: TRBJ1-5; d_call: .; clone_size: .; v_call: TRBV4-1; cdr3_nt: TGCGCCAGCAGCCAAGATGGAGGTGGCAATCAGCCCCAGCATTTT; cdr3_aa: CASSQDGGGNQPQHF